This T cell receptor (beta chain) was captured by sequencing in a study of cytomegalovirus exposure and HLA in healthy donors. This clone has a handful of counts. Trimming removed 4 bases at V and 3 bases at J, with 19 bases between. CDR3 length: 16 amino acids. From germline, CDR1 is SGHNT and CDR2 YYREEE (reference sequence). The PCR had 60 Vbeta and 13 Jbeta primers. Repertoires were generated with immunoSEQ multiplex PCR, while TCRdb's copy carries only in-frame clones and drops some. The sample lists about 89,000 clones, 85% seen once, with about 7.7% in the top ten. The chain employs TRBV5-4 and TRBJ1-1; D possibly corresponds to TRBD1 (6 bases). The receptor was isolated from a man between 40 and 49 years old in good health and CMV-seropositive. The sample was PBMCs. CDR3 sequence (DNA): TGTGCCAGCAGCCAAGGGGGTTGGACCGGGGACACTGAAGCTTTCTTT. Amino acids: CASSQGGWTGDTEAFF.